The subject of this entry is one T cell receptor (beta chain). Its antigen is still unknown. The data were produced by immunoSEQ multiplex PCR, yet TCRdb's version contains in-frame clones alone and is incomplete. This table has about 19,000 clones, about 93% appearing once. The CDR3 consists of 13 residues. V lost 0 bases and J 8 bases, leaving 13 bases between the germline ends. Germline CDR1 GTSNPN, CDR2 SVGIG (reference sequence). The data were obtained in a study of T cells in localized non-small cell lung cancer. Study results and caveats: Sequence data derive from only one tumor region, so heterogeneity remains possible. A median of 57 clones ranked among the top 100 in tumor appeared in adjacent lung.

This chain joins TRBV30 and TRBJ1-2; weak D call: TRBD1 (5 bases). Sequences were derived from peripheral blood, sampled before any cancer treatment. The sequence derives from an older male donor with stage I squamous cell lung carcinoma. CDR3: CAWSVLGTGGYTF. CDR3 nucleotides: TGTGCCTGGAGTGTACTCGGGACTGGCGGCTACACCTTC.